Below, one T cell receptor beta chain is given with its context. This sample stems from a study of blood T cell repertoires in COVID-19. This CDR3 comprises 15 residues. CDR1 is LGHDT, CDR2 YNNKEL, per germline (reference sequence). With 4 bases removed from V and 2 bases from J, the gap between germline ends came to 14 bases. Generated by immunoSEQ multiplex PCR, the TCRdb table keeps only in-frame clones and is missing some. The sample has about 310,000 clones, about nine tenths seen once. The sequenced sample was PBMCs or T cells enriched from blood (not recorded which). V gene TRBV3-1 (or the pseudogene TRBV3-2) combines with J gene TRBJ1-2; TRBD1 might be the D (5 bases). The receptor was derived from a woman between 40 and 55 years old who had recovered from COVID-19. In DNA, the CDR3 is TGTGCCAGCAGCCCTGAAGGGGTGGAAAACTATGGCTACACCTTC. Protein product: CASSPEGVENYGYTF.